Listed below are T cell receptor beta chains from one sample, sequenced in a study of blood T cell repertoires in COVID-19. Clones were read by immunoSEQ multiplex PCR, and TCRdb kept only the in-frame ones, dropping some. The sample yields 350,000 to 400,000 clones, more than 75% seen once. The sequenced sample was PBMCs or T cells enriched from blood (not recorded which). Receptors were obtained from a woman in her 30s who had recovered from COVID-19. The CDR3 runs from the conserved cysteine through the conserved F or W. The order of the fields is CDR3 DNA, CDR3 protein, J gene, D gene, clone size, V gene. The D gene is left open where the match is weak. For some rows the clone size is stated as once, few or many, or as a class when expanded; others skip it.

CDR3nt: TGTGCCAGCAGCGTAGAGGGGGCAGGTCAGCCCCAGCATTTT; CDR3aa: CASSVEGAGQPQHF; j_gene: TRBJ1-5; d_gene: TRBD1; abundance: once; v_gene: TRBV9
CDR3nt: TGTGCCTGGAGTGTAGACGGTTCGGGGGCTGAAGCTTTCTTT; CDR3aa: CAWSVDGSGAEAFF; j_gene: TRBJ1-1; d_gene: -; abundance: -; v_gene: TRBV30
CDR3nt: TGTGCCAGCAGCGGCATCCCGGGACTAGCGGGATTCAATGAGCAGTTCTTC; CDR3aa: CASSGIPGLAGFNEQFF; j_gene: TRBJ2-1; d_gene: TRBD2; abundance: -; v_gene: TRBV9
CDR3nt: TGTGCCAGCAGCCCGAGACTAGCGGGGAGCACAGATACGCAGTATTTT; CDR3aa: CASSPRLAGSTDTQYF; j_gene: TRBJ2-3; d_gene: TRBD2; abundance: -; v_gene: TRBV3-1/TRBV3-2
CDR3nt: TGTGCCAGCAGCGGGGGCAACAATCAGCCCCAGCATTTT; CDR3aa: CASSGGNNQPQHF; j_gene: TRBJ1-5; d_gene: -; abundance: few; v_gene: TRBV9
CDR3nt: TGTGCCAGCAGCGTAGCTACGAGGGATTTAGGAAGTTCAGATACGCAGTATTTT; CDR3aa: CASSVATRDLGSSDTQYF; j_gene: TRBJ2-3; d_gene: -; abundance: -; v_gene: TRBV9
CDR3nt: TGTGCCAGCAGCTTGGATGTCGCCGGGCCAGGGATGGTTGGGTATGGCTACACCTTC; CDR3aa: CASSLDVAGPGMVGYGYTF; j_gene: TRBJ1-2; d_gene: -; abundance: -; v_gene: TRBV5-4
CDR3nt: TGTGCCAGCAGCCAAGAATTTACAGGGTGGCATGGCTACACCTTC; CDR3aa: CASSQEFTGWHGYTF; j_gene: TRBJ1-2; d_gene: -; abundance: -; v_gene: TRBV14
CDR3nt: TGTGCCAGCAGCGTAGAACAGGTTGTTACGTCAGATACGCAGTATTTT; CDR3aa: CASSVEQVVTSDTQYF; j_gene: TRBJ2-3; d_gene: -; abundance: -; v_gene: TRBV9
CDR3nt: TGTGCCAGCAGTTCCTACAGGGGGGATTACTACGAGCAGTACTTC; CDR3aa: CASSSYRGDYYEQYF; j_gene: TRBJ2-7; d_gene: TRBD1; abundance: -; v_gene: TRBV11-2
CDR3nt: TGCGCCAGCAGCCAAGATCAGACTAGCGGGTACAATGAGCAGTTCTTC; CDR3aa: CASSQDQTSGYNEQFF; j_gene: TRBJ2-1; d_gene: TRBD2; abundance: once; v_gene: TRBV4-1
CDR3nt: TGTGCCAGCAGCTGGGACAGGGCTGAAAAACTGTTTTTT; CDR3aa: CASSWDRAEKLFF; j_gene: TRBJ1-4; d_gene: TRBD1; abundance: -; v_gene: TRBV12-3/TRBV12-4
CDR3nt: TGTGCCAGCAGCTTATCCAGCTCCTACAATGAGCAGTTCTTC; CDR3aa: CASSLSSSYNEQFF; j_gene: TRBJ2-1; d_gene: -; abundance: -; v_gene: TRBV13
CDR3nt: TGTGCCAGCAGCTTAGGACAGGGGCGCACAGATACGCAGTATTTT; CDR3aa: CASSLGQGRTDTQYF; j_gene: TRBJ2-3; d_gene: TRBD1; abundance: -; v_gene: TRBV7-9
CDR3nt: TGTGCCAGCAGCCCGGGGACAGGAGGGAGGATACAGTTCTTC; CDR3aa: CASSPGTGGRIQFF; j_gene: TRBJ2-1; d_gene: TRBD1; abundance: -; v_gene: TRBV7-2
CDR3nt: TGTGCCAGCAGTTTATGGACAGGGGTGCAGGTCGAGCAGTACTTC; CDR3aa: CASSLWTGVQVEQYF; j_gene: TRBJ2-7; d_gene: TRBD1; abundance: -; v_gene: TRBV28
CDR3nt: TGTGCCAGCAAACACAGGGGGTATAGCAATCAGCCCCAGCATTTT; CDR3aa: CASKHRGYSNQPQHF; j_gene: TRBJ1-5; d_gene: TRBD1; abundance: -; v_gene: TRBV9
CDR3nt: TGTGCCAGCAGTGGGGAGGGAGGGGATCAGCCCCAGCATTTT; CDR3aa: CASSGEGGDQPQHF; j_gene: TRBJ1-5; d_gene: -; abundance: once; v_gene: TRBV2
CDR3nt: TGTGCCAGTAGCCGTCAGCCGGGATACGAGCAGTACTTC; CDR3aa: CASSRQPGYEQYF; j_gene: TRBJ2-7; d_gene: -; abundance: -; v_gene: TRBV19
CDR3nt: TGTGCCAGCAGCCAAAAAGGGGCCATATTAAGTGGCTACACCTTC; CDR3aa: CASSQKGAILSGYTF; j_gene: TRBJ1-2; d_gene: -; abundance: -; v_gene: TRBV3-1/TRBV3-2
CDR3nt: TGTGCCAGCAGTCAAGGACAGGGGCCAGTCTCCTACGAGCAGTACTTC; CDR3aa: CASSQGQGPVSYEQYF; j_gene: TRBJ2-7; d_gene: TRBD1; abundance: -; v_gene: TRBV6-1
CDR3nt: TGTGCCACGGGACAGGGCTCCTCGGAGCAGTACTTC; CDR3aa: CATGQGSSEQYF; j_gene: TRBJ2-7; d_gene: TRBD1; abundance: -; v_gene: TRBV6-6
CDR3nt: TGTGCCAGCAGTCCCCCGAGACCGACAGGGGGCAGGGACGAGCAGTACTTC; CDR3aa: CASSPPRPTGGRDEQYF; j_gene: TRBJ2-7; d_gene: TRBD1; abundance: -; v_gene: TRBV28
CDR3nt: TGTGCCAGCAGTTGGACTAGGACAGATACGCAGTATTTT; CDR3aa: CASSWTRTDTQYF; j_gene: TRBJ2-3; d_gene: TRBD2; abundance: -; v_gene: TRBV12-3/TRBV12-4
CDR3nt: TGTGCCAGTAGTTTCGGGGGAGGTGGAAACACCATATATTTT; CDR3aa: CASSFGGGGNTIYF; j_gene: TRBJ1-3; d_gene: -; abundance: -; v_gene: TRBV19
CDR3nt: TGTGCCAGCAGCCTAGTCGGGGGCACCGGGGAGCTGTTTTTT; CDR3aa: CASSLVGGTGELFF; j_gene: TRBJ2-2; d_gene: -; abundance: -; v_gene: TRBV3-1/TRBV3-2
CDR3nt: TGTGCCAGCAGCTCCCGAGGTTGCTATGGCTACACCTTC; CDR3aa: CASSSRGCYGYTF; j_gene: TRBJ1-2; d_gene: -; abundance: -; v_gene: TRBV21-1
CDR3nt: TGTGCCAGCAGCCGGGAATCGATAGATACGCAGTATTTT; CDR3aa: CASSRESIDTQYF; j_gene: TRBJ2-3; d_gene: -; abundance: few; v_gene: TRBV9
CDR3nt: TGTGCCAGCAGCTTAGGCAGGCACCACCGTGAAAAACTGTTTTTT; CDR3aa: CASSLGRHHREKLFF; j_gene: TRBJ1-4; d_gene: -; abundance: -; v_gene: TRBV11-2
CDR3nt: TGTGCCAGCAGCTTGGATCCAGCGGGGGGGTACCAAGAGACCCAGTACTTC; CDR3aa: CASSLDPAGGYQETQYF; j_gene: TRBJ2-5; d_gene: TRBD2; abundance: -; v_gene: TRBV5-4
CDR3nt: TGTGCCAGCAGCCCCAATAGCGGGGGCTCCTACGAGCAGTACTTC; CDR3aa: CASSPNSGGSYEQYF; j_gene: TRBJ2-7; d_gene: TRBD2; abundance: -; v_gene: TRBV7-2
CDR3nt: TGTGCCAGCTCACAATATTCCGGGGGGTCCTACGAGCAGTACTTC; CDR3aa: CASSQYSGGSYEQYF; j_gene: TRBJ2-7; d_gene: TRBD2; abundance: -; v_gene: TRBV2
CDR3nt: TGTGCCAGCAGTTTTGGGGACAGGGAATGGGATACGCAGTATTTT; CDR3aa: CASSFGDREWDTQYF; j_gene: TRBJ2-3; d_gene: TRBD1; abundance: once; v_gene: TRBV27
CDR3nt: TGTGCCTCTCGCGAGGGGGAGGGGGAGACCCAGTACTTC; CDR3aa: CASREGEGETQYF; j_gene: TRBJ2-5; d_gene: -; abundance: -; v_gene: TRBV10-3
CDR3nt: TGTGCCAGCAGTGAAGAGGAGTGGCCAATCATCACCGGGGAGCTGTTTTTT; CDR3aa: CASSEEEWPIITGELFF; j_gene: TRBJ2-2; d_gene: -; abundance: -; v_gene: TRBV2
CDR3nt: TGTGCCAGCAGCACCACACCACTAGCGGGAGTTTCTTACAACAATGAGCAGTTCTTC; CDR3aa: CASSTTPLAGVSYNNEQFF; j_gene: TRBJ2-1; d_gene: TRBD2; abundance: -; v_gene: TRBV13
CDR3nt: TGTGCCAGCAGATCCGAGGCGCTAGCCAAAAACATTCAGTACTTC; CDR3aa: CASRSEALAKNIQYF; j_gene: TRBJ2-4; d_gene: -; abundance: -; v_gene: TRBV27
CDR3nt: TGTGCCAGCAGCTCCCTGACAGGGCTAGGTGAAAAACTGTTTTTT; CDR3aa: CASSSLTGLGEKLFF; j_gene: TRBJ1-4; d_gene: TRBD1; abundance: few; v_gene: TRBV5-5
CDR3nt: TGTGCCAGCAGTGAGGAGGGAGGTTTGGGCTACACCTTC; CDR3aa: CASSEEGGLGYTF; j_gene: TRBJ1-2; d_gene: -; abundance: -; v_gene: TRBV2
CDR3nt: TGTGCCAGCAGTTTGAGCGGGAGAGGGCAGCCCCAGCATTTT; CDR3aa: CASSLSGRGQPQHF; j_gene: TRBJ1-5; d_gene: -; abundance: -; v_gene: TRBV27
CDR3nt: TGTGCCACCAGTGATTTCGGGGGCGGGGAGCTGTTTTTT; CDR3aa: CATSDFGGGELFF; j_gene: TRBJ2-2; d_gene: -; abundance: -; v_gene: TRBV24-1
CDR3nt: TGTGCCAGCAGCTTAGCTCGGGACAGGGGAGCCTACGAGCAGTACTTC; CDR3aa: CASSLARDRGAYEQYF; j_gene: TRBJ2-7; d_gene: TRBD1; abundance: -; v_gene: TRBV11-3
CDR3nt: TGTGCCAGCAGTGAAAATAGAAACAGGGTGAACACCGGGGAGCTGTTTTTT; CDR3aa: CASSENRNRVNTGELFF; j_gene: TRBJ2-2; d_gene: -; abundance: -; v_gene: TRBV2
CDR3nt: TGTGCCAGCAGCAATGTGGTGAGGAGAATCACAGATACGCAGTATTTT; CDR3aa: CASSNVVRRITDTQYF; j_gene: TRBJ2-3; d_gene: -; abundance: once; v_gene: TRBV21-1
CDR3nt: TGTGCCAGCAAGATAGGGGACTATGTTACAGATACGCAGTATTTT; CDR3aa: CASKIGDYVTDTQYF; j_gene: TRBJ2-3; d_gene: TRBD2; abundance: -; v_gene: TRBV9
CDR3nt: TGTGCCAGCAGCCCCAAATATGGACTAGCGGGCGGTGGGGAGCAGTACTTC; CDR3aa: CASSPKYGLAGGGEQYF; j_gene: TRBJ2-7; d_gene: TRBD2; abundance: -; v_gene: TRBV4-2
CDR3nt: TGCGCCAGCAGCTTGGACCAAGATTACGGTACGCAGTATTTT; CDR3aa: CASSLDQDYGTQYF; j_gene: TRBJ2-3; d_gene: -; abundance: -; v_gene: TRBV5-1
CDR3nt: TGCGCCAGCAGCCAAGTTCTTCAGGGGGCGAAGAACACTGAAGCTTTCTTT; CDR3aa: CASSQVLQGAKNTEAFF; j_gene: TRBJ1-1; d_gene: TRBD1; abundance: -; v_gene: TRBV4-1
CDR3nt: TGTGCCAGCCATGACAGCTATAATGAAAAACTGTTTTTT; CDR3aa: CASHDSYNEKLFF; j_gene: TRBJ1-4; d_gene: -; abundance: -; v_gene: TRBV27
CDR3nt: TGTGCCACCCGCCACCCCCCCACAGGGGGCGGGAACAATCAGCCCCAGCATTTT; CDR3aa: CATRHPPTGGGNNQPQHF; j_gene: TRBJ1-5; d_gene: TRBD1; abundance: -; v_gene: TRBV24-1
CDR3nt: TGCGCCAGCAGCCAGGCCGGACAGGGGATATACGAGCAGTACTTC; CDR3aa: CASSQAGQGIYEQYF; j_gene: TRBJ2-7; d_gene: TRBD1; abundance: once; v_gene: TRBV4-1
CDR3nt: TGTGCCAGCAGTCCGGGGGGGAGGGTAGCCCTCTACGAGCAGTACTTC; CDR3aa: CASSPGGRVALYEQYF; j_gene: TRBJ2-7; d_gene: TRBD2; abundance: -; v_gene: TRBV7-6
CDR3nt: TGTGCCAGCAGCCTACAGGGTTGGGGTAATGAAAAACTGTTTTTT; CDR3aa: CASSLQGWGNEKLFF; j_gene: TRBJ1-4; d_gene: -; abundance: few; v_gene: TRBV5-6